There are a few counts of the clone carrying this TCR beta chain. The data were obtained in a study of T-cell memory formation after mild COVID-19. Study-level background: Each donor largely had its own TCR clusters.

CDR1 is SEHNR, CDR2 FQNEAQ, per germline (reference sequence). V dropped 10 bases and J dropped 9 bases, with 22 bases sitting between them. The CDR3 covers 14 residues. MiXCR was run by TCRdb on the 5' RACE reads, yielding one entry per CDR3 protein. The sample lists a few hundred thousand distinct CDR3 sequences, roughly 19% seen once, with around 20% in the top ten. The receptor's source is a man younger than 30 who had mild COVID-19 (a few samples of this study predate the infection). Cell type and time point are not known. The rearrangement joins TRBV7-9 to TRBJ2-1; D might be TRBD1 (5 bases). Material for sequencing was PBMCs or a T cell subset sorted from them (not recorded which). CDR3 sequence (DNA): TGTGCCACTCGGCCAAGGGCAGGGAAGGGTGAGCAGTTCTTC. This gives the protein CATRPRAGKGEQFF.